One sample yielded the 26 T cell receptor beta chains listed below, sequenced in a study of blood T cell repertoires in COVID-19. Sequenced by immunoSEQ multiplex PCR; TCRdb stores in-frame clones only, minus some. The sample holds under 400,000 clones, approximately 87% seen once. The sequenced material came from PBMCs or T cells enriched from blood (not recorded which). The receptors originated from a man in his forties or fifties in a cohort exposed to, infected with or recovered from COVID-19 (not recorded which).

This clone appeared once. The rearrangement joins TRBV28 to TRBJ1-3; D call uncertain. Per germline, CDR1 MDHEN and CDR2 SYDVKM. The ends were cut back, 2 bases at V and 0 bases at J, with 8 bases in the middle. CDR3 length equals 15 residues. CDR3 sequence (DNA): TGTGCCAGCAGTTTAGGGCCATCCTCTGGAAACACCATATATTTT. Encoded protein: CASSLGPSSGNTIYF.

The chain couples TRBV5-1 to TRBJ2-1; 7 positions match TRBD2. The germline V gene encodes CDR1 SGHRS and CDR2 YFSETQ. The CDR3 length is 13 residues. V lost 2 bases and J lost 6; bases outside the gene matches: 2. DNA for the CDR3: TGCGCCAGCAGCTTCACTAGCGCCAATGAGCAGTTCTTC. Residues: CASSFTSANEQFF.

In DNA, the CDR3 is TGTGCCAGCAGAATAGCGGGGGATTCCTACGAGCAGTACTTC. It translates to CASRIAGDSYEQYF. The chain recombines TRBV28 with TRBJ2-7; TRBD2 agrees at 9 bases. V was pared by 6 bases and J by 1 base, with 4 bases of the junction left unmatched. The CDR3 spans 14 residues. Germline-derived CDR1 and CDR2 are MDHEN and SYDVKM.

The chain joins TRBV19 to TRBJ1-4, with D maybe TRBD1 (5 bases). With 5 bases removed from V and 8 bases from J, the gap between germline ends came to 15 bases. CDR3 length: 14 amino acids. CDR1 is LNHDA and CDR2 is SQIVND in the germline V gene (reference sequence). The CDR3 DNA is TGTGCCAGTAGTGCAGGGTTGAGCAGAGAAAAACTGTTTTTT. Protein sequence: CASSAGLSREKLFF.

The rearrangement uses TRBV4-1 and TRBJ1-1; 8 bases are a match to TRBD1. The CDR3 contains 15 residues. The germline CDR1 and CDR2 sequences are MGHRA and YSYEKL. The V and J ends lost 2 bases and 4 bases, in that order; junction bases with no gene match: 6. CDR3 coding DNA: TGCGCCAGCAGCCAATTTCAGGGGGCCGTCACTGAAGCTTTCTTT. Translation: CASSQFQGAVTEAFF.

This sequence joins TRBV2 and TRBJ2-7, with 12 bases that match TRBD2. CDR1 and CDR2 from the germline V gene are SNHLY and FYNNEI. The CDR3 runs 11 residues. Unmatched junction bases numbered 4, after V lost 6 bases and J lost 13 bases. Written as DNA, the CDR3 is TGTGCCAGCAGAGCGACTAGCGGGAGTTACTTC. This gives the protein CASRATSGSYF.

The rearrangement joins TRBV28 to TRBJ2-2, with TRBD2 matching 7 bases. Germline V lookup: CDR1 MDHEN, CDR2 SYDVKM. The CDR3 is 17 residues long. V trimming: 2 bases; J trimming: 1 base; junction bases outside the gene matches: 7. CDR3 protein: CASSLMASGRNTGELFF. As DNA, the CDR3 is TGTGCCAGCAGTTTAATGGCTAGCGGACGGAACACCGGGGAGCTGTTTTTT. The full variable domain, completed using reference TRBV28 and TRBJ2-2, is DVKVTQSSRYLVKRTGEKVFLECVQDMDHENMFWYRQDPGLGLRLIYFSYDVKMKEKGDIPEGYSVSREKKERFSLILESASTNQTSMYLCASSLMASGRNTGELFFGEGSRLTVL.

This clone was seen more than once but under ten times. CDR3 in DNA: TGTGCCAGCAGTGAAGTACACTATAATTCACCCCTCCACTTT. It is translated as CASSEVHYNSPLHF. This sequence joins TRBV6-1 and TRBJ1-6, with D uncertain. This CDR3 contains 14 residues. Per the germline V gene, CDR1 is MNHNS and CDR2 is SASEGT. Trimming cost V 1 base and J 3 bases, with 4 bases left between them.

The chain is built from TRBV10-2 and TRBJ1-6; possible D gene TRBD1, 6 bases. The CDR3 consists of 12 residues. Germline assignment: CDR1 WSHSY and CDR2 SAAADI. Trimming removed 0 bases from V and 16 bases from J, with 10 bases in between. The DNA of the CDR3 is TGCGCCAGCAGTGAGTCAGTGGACAGACTCCACTTT. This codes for CASSESVDRLHF.

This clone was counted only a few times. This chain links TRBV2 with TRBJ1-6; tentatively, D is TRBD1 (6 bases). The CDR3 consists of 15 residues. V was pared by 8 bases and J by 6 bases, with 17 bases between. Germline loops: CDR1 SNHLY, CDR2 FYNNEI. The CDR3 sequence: CASQDSPTPNSPLHF. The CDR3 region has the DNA TGTGCCAGCCAGGACAGTCCGACCCCTAATTCACCCCTCCACTTT. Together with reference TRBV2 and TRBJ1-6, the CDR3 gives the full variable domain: EPEVTQTPSHQVTQMGQEVILRCVPISNHLYFYWYRQILGQKVEFLVSFYNNEISEKSEIFDDQFSVERPDGSNFTLKIRSTKLEDSAMYFCASQDSPTPNSPLHFGNGTRLTVT.

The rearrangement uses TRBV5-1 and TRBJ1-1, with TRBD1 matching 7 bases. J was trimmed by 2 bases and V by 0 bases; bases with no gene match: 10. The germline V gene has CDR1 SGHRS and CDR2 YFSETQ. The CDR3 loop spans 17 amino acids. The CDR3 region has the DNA TGCGCCAGCAGCTTGGACATACGACAGGGTAGAAACACTGAAGCTTTCTTT. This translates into CASSLDIRQGRNTEAFF.

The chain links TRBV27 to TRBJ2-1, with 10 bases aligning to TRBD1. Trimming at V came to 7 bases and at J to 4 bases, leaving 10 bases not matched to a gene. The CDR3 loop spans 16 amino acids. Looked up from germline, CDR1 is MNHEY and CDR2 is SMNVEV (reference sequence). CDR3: CASTNPGQGSYNEQFF. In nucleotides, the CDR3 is TGTGCCAGCACAAATCCGGGACAGGGGTCTTACAATGAGCAGTTCTTC.

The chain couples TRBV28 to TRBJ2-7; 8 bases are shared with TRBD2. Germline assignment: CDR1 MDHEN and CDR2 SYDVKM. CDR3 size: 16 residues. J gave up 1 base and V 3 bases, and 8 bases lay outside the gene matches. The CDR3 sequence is CASSLGGAGGSYEQYF. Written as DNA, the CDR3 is TGTGCCAGCAGTTTGGGGGGGGCGGGAGGTTCCTACGAGCAGTACTTC. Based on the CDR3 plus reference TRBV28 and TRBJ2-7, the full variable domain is DVKVTQSSRYLVKRTGEKVFLECVQDMDHENMFWYRQDPGLGLRLIYFSYDVKMKEKGDIPEGYSVSREKKERFSLILESASTNQTSMYLCASSLGGAGGSYEQYFGPGTRLTVT.

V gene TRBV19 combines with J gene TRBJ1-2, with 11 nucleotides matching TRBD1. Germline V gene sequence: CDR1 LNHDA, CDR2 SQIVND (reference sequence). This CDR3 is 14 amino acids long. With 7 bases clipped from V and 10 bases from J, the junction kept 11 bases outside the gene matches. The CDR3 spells CASTMDRGLGDYTF. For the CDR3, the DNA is TGTGCCAGTACCATGGACAGGGGGCTAGGTGACTACACCTTC.

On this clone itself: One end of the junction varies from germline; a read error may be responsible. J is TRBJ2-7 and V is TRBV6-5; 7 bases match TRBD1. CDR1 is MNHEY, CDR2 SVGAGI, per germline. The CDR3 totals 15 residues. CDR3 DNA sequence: TGTGCCAGCAGTTATACCCCCTCATCCGGGACAGACTTGGTTTTC. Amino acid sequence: CASSYTPSSGTDLVF.

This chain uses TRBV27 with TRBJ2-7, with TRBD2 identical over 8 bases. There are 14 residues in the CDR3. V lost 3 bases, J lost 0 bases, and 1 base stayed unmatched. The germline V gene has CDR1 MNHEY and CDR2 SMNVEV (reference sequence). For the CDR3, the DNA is TGTGCCAGCAGTTTTGCGGGAGGCTCCTACGAGCAGTACTTC. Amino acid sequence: CASSFAGGSYEQYF.

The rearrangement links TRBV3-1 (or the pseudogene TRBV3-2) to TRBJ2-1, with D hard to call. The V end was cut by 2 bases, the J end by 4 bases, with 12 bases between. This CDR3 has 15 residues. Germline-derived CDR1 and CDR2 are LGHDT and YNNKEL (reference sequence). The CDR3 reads CASSQFGVMYNEQFF. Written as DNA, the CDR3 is TGTGCCAGCAGCCAATTCGGAGTCATGTACAATGAGCAGTTCTTC.

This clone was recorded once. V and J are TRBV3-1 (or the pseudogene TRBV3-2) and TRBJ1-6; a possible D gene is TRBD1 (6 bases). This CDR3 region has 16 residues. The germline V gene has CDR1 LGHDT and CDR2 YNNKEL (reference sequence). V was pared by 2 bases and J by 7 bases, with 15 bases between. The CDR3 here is CASSQTGGGVNSPLHF. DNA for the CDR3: TGTGCCAGCAGCCAAACGGGGGGGGGCGTCAATTCACCCCTCCACTTT.

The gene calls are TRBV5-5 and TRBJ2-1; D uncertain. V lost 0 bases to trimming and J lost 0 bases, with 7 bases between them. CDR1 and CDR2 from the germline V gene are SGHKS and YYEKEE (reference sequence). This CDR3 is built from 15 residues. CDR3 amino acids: CASSLVSSSYNEQFF. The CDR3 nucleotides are TGTGCCAGCAGCTTGGTGTCCAGCTCCTACAATGAGCAGTTCTTC.

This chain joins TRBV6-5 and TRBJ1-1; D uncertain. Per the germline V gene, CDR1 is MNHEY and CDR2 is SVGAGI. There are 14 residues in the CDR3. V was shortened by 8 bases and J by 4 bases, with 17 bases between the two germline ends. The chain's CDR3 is CASPKGGTGTEAFF. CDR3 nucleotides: TGTGCCAGCCCCAAAGGAGGAACGGGCACTGAAGCTTTCTTT.

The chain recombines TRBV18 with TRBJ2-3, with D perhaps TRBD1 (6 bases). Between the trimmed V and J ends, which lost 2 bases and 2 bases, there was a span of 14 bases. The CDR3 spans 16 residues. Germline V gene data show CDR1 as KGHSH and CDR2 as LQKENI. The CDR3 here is CASSPSYREITDTQYF. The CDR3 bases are TGTGCCAGCTCACCAAGCTACAGGGAAATCACAGATACGCAGTATTTT. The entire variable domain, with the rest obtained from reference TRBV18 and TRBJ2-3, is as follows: NAGVMQNPRHLVRRRGQEARLRCSPMKGHSHVYWYRQLPEEGLKFMVYLQKENIIDESGMPKERFSAEFPKEGPSILRIQQVVRGDSAAYFCASSPSYREITDTQYFGPGTRLTVL.

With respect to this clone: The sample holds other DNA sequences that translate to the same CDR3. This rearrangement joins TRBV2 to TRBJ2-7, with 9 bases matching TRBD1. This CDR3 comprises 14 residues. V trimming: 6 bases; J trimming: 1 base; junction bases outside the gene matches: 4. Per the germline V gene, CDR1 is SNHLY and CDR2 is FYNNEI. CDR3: CASSGQGSSYEQYF. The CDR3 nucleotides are TGTGCCAGCAGCGGACAGGGGTCATCCTACGAGCAGTACTTC.

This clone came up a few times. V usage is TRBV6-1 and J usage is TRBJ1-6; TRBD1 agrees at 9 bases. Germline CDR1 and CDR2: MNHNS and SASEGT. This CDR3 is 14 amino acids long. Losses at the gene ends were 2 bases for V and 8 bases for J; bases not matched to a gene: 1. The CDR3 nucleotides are TGTGCCAGCAGTGAATGGACAGGGGATTCACCCCTCCACTTT. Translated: CASSEWTGDSPLHF.

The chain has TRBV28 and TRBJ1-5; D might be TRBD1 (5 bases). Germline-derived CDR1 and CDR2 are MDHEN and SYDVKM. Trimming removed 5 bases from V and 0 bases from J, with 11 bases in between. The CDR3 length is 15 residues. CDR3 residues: CASSLTGYSNQPQHF. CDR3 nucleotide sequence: TGTGCCAGCAGTCTAACAGGTTATAGCAATCAGCCCCAGCATTTT.

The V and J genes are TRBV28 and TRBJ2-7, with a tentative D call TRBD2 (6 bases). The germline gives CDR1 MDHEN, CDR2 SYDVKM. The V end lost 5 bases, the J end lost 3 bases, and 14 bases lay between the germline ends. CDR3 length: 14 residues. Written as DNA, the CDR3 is TGTGCCAGCAGTGCGGGCGGGACTGTCTACGAGCAGTACTTC. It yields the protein CASSAGGTVYEQYF. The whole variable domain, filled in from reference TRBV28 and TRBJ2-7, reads DVKVTQSSRYLVKRTGEKVFLECVQDMDHENMFWYRQDPGLGLRLIYFSYDVKMKEKGDIPEGYSVSREKKERFSLILESASTNQTSMYLCASSAGGTVYEQYFGPGTRLTVT.

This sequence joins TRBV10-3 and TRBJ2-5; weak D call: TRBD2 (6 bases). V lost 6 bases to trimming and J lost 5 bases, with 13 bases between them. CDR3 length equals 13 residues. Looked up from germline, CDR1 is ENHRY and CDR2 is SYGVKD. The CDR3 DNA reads TGTGCCATCAGAGGAGGGCTTCGGGAGACCCAGTACTTC. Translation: CAIRGGLRETQYF.